A selection of T cell receptor beta chains follows, all from one sample in a study of blood T cell repertoires in COVID-19. Method: immunoSEQ multiplex PCR; TCRdb's copy keeps in-frame clones and lacks some. The sample yields 110,000 to 150,000 clones, approximately 84% seen once. The sequencing input was PBMCs or T cells enriched from blood (not recorded which). The receptors derive from a man between 35 and 55 years old with acute COVID-19. CDR3s include the opening cysteine and the closing phenylalanine or tryptophan. The D gene is left open where the match is weak. The size entry is marked missing in some rows and otherwise reads once, few, many or a size class.

j_call | clone_size | d_call | v_call | cdr3_nt | cdr3_aa
TRBJ2-1 | . | TRBD2 | TRBV2 | TGTGCCAGCAGTGAACGTAGCGGGGGGTCCGATGAGCAGTTCTTC | CASSERSGGSDEQFF
TRBJ2-1 | . | . | TRBV4-3 | TGCGCCAGCAGCCAAGAATTGAGAGCCTACAATGAGCAGTTCTTC | CASSQELRAYNEQFF
TRBJ1-6 | . | . | TRBV7-9 | TGTGCCAGCAGCTTAGTCCGACGGAGCTCCTATAATTCACCCCTCCACTTT | CASSLVRRSSYNSPLHF
TRBJ2-1 | . | . | TRBV6-2/TRBV6-3 | TGTGCCAGCAGTTGGAACAGGGAAAGTGAGCAGTTCTTC | CASSWNRESEQFF
TRBJ2-7 | once | . | TRBV7-2 | TGTGCCAGCAGCCGCGGACGGGAGAGTGAGCAGTACTTC | CASSRGRESEQYF
TRBJ2-1 | . | . | TRBV5-5 | TGTGCCAGCAGCTTGGGGCAGGGGTCCTACAATGAGCAGTTCTTC | CASSLGQGSYNEQFF
TRBJ1-2 | . | . | TRBV2 | TGTGCCAGCAGCCGGGGGGGTACTGGCTATGGCTACACCTTC | CASSRGGTGYGYTF
TRBJ2-3 | . | . | TRBV7-9 | TGTGCCAGCAGCTCCCCGGGGAGCACAGATACGCAGTATTTT | CASSSPGSTDTQYF
TRBJ1-2 | . | . | TRBV5-6 | TGTGCCAGCAGCCCACCTGGACAGTCCTATGGCTACACCTTC | CASSPPGQSYGYTF
TRBJ2-5 | . | . | TRBV21-1 | TGTGCCAGCAGCACGTATCGACAGGGGGCAGTAGGAGAGACCCAGTACTTC | CASSTYRQGAVGETQYF
TRBJ2-2 | . | . | TRBV6-5 | TGTGCCAGCAGACAGGGCCCCACCGGGGAGCTGTTTTTT | CASRQGPTGELFF
TRBJ2-7 | few | . | TRBV9 | TGTGCCAGCAGCCCTCGGGGAGCGGGCGAGCAGTACTTC | CASSPRGAGEQYF
TRBJ2-2 | . | . | TRBV29-1 | TGCAGCGTGGGAGGCGCTCTGTCGGCCGGGGAGCTGTTTTTT | CSVGGALSAGELFF
TRBJ2-7 | . | . | TRBV7-9 | TGTGCCAGCAGCCCATCGGGATACTACGAGCAGTACTTC | CASSPSGYYEQYF
TRBJ2-3 | . | . | TRBV19 | TGTGCCAGTAGTATATGGCAGGGGATTTGGACGCAGTATTTT | CASSIWQGIWTQYF
TRBJ2-7 | . | . | TRBV6-2/TRBV6-3 | TGTGCCAGCAGTTTCGGGAGAACCTACGAGCAGTACTTC | CASSFGRTYEQYF